This entry lists 23 T cell receptor beta chains sequenced from one sample in a study of cytomegalovirus exposure and HLA in healthy donors. Profiled with immunoSEQ multiplex PCR; TCRdb holds only in-frame clones, not every one. The table shows about 170,000 clones, with 96% occurring only once. Sequences were obtained from PBMCs. The receptors stem from a woman between 18 and 29 years old in good health and CMV-seronegative.

V is TRBV19 and J is TRBJ2-7; 7 bases match TRBD1. Germline CDR1 LNHDA, CDR2 SQIVND (reference sequence). J gave up 0 bases and V 5 bases, and 7 bases lay outside the gene matches. The CDR3 contains 15 residues. The CDR3 loop reads CASSSDRALSYEQYF. As DNA, the CDR3 is TGTGCCAGTAGTTCTGACAGGGCCCTCTCCTACGAGCAGTACTTC.

V and J are TRBV29-1 and TRBJ2-5, with D perhaps TRBD1 (7 bases). This CDR3 has 13 amino acids. V dropped 7 bases and J dropped 5 bases, with 17 bases sitting between them. Germline loops: CDR1 SQVTM, CDR2 ANQGSEA. CDR3 region: CSGARGDGETQYF. The CDR3, as DNA: TGCAGCGGTGCCAGGGGGGACGGGGAGACCCAGTACTTC.

This clone was recorded only once. The chain carries TRBV4-1 and TRBJ1-5; TRBD1 agrees at 8 bases. The trim removed 1 base at V and 0 bases at J, leaving 8 bases unmatched. Germline V gene sequence: CDR1 MGHRA, CDR2 YSYEKL. The CDR3 is 18 residues long. The CDR3 sequence: CASSQGSLGTGSNQPQHF. CDR3 bases: TGCGCCAGCAGCCAAGGTAGTTTAGGGACAGGTAGCAATCAGCCCCAGCATTTT.

The chain is built from TRBV5-1 and TRBJ2-3; D gene unclear. This CDR3 spans 13 amino acids. Germline V CDR1 and CDR2: SGHRS, YFSETQ. V was clipped by 0 bases and J by 6 bases, with 8 bases between them. Written as DNA, the CDR3 is TGCGCCAGCAGCTTGGTCCCGTCGGATACGCAGTATTTT. Residues: CASSLVPSDTQYF. The complete variable domain, with remaining parts taken from reference TRBV5-1 and TRBJ2-3, reads KAGVTQTPRYLIKTRGQQVTLSCSPISGHRSVSWYQQTPGQGLQFLFEYFSETQRNKGNFPGRFSGRQFSNSRSEMNVSTLELGDSALYLCASSLVPSDTQYFGPGTRLTVL.

The J gene is TRBJ2-2, the V gene TRBV6-5; D unresolved. V was pared by 8 bases and J by 0 bases, with 4 bases between. This CDR3 spans 12 amino acids. Germline loops: CDR1 MNHEY, CDR2 SVGAGI. The CDR3 reads CASSANTGELFF. CDR3 nucleotides: TGTGCCAGCTCTGCGAACACCGGGGAGCTGTTTTTT.

The chain joins TRBV29-1 to TRBJ1-1; 10 positions agree with TRBD1. Germline values: CDR1 SQVTM, CDR2 ANQGSEA. Losses at the gene ends were 4 bases for V and 3 bases for J; bases not matched to a gene: 2. The CDR3 runs to 13 residues. The CDR3 nucleotides are TGCAGCGTTGGACAGGGGGCAGACACTGAAGCTTTCTTT. Its translation: CSVGQGADTEAFF. Full variable domain (rest looked up from reference TRBV29-1 and TRBJ1-1): SAVISQKPSRDICQRGTSLTIQCQVDSQVTMMFWYRQQPGQSLTLIATANQGSEATYESGFVIDKFPISRPNLTFSTLTVSNMSPEDSSIYLCSVGQGADTEAFFGQGTRLTVV.

This chain uses TRBV4-3 with TRBJ1-1; tentative D call: TRBD1 (6 bases). There are 13 residues in the CDR3. The V end lost 0 bases, the J end lost 11 bases, and 13 bases lay between the germline ends. In germline, CDR1 is LGHNA, CDR2 YSLEER. CDR3 amino acids: CASSQDRGDRAFF. The DNA of the CDR3 is TGCGCCAGCAGCCAAGATAGGGGTGACAGGGCTTTCTTT.

In this sample, this clone turned up once. The rearrangement links TRBV5-5 to TRBJ2-1; 12 bases align to TRBD2. Germline trimming cut 4 bases from V and 10 bases from J; bases unmatched to any gene: 12. Germline V CDR1 and CDR2: SGHKS, YYEKEE (reference sequence). The CDR3 is 16 residues long. CDR3 in amino acids: CASSGTWTSGVREQFF. CDR3 sequence (DNA): TGTGCCAGCAGCGGGACTTGGACTAGCGGGGTTAGGGAGCAGTTCTTC. Full variable domain (rest looked up from reference TRBV5-5 and TRBJ2-1): DAGVTQSPTHLIKTRGQQVTLRCSPISGHKSVSWYQQVLGQGPQFIFQYYEKEERGRGNFPDRFSARQFPNYSSELNVNALLLGDSALYLCASSGTWTSGVREQFFGPGTRLTVL.

Notes on this clone: The sample has other DNA sequences that encode this CDR3 too. The chain is built from TRBV7-2 and TRBJ2-2; D possibly corresponds to TRBD1 (6 bases). In germline, CDR1 is SGHTA, CDR2 FQGNSA. This CDR3 comprises 15 residues. The V and J ends lost 1 base and 0 bases respectively, with 6 bases between them. CDR3 residues: CASSLGTANTGELFF. The CDR3 DNA reads as TGTGCCAGCAGCTTAGGGACAGCGAACACCGGGGAGCTGTTTTTT.

The chain links TRBV6-4 to TRBJ2-4, with a weak D call TRBD1 (6 bases). V lost 4 bases and J 2 bases, leaving 15 bases between the germline ends. In germline, CDR1 is MRHNA, CDR2 SNTAGT. The CDR3 is 16 amino acids. The CDR3, as DNA: TGTGCCAGCAGTGGTAACAGGGTAAGGACCAAAAACATTCAGTACTTC. This gives the protein CASSGNRVRTKNIQYF.

The rearrangement uses TRBV5-5 and TRBJ1-6, with a weak D call TRBD1 (6 bases). V lost 2 bases and J 7 bases, leaving 7 bases between the germline ends. Germline loops: CDR1 SGHKS, CDR2 YYEKEE (reference sequence). The CDR3 loop spans 13 amino acids. The CDR3 bases are TGTGCCAGCAGCTTCGGGACAAATTCACCCCTCCACTTT. Encoded protein: CASSFGTNSPLHF.

The V call is TRBV19, the J call TRBJ1-2; the D gene is possibly TRBD1 (6 bases). CDR3 size: 15 residues. Deletions cut 9 bases from V and 4 bases from J, with 21 bases between. Germline V lookup: CDR1 LNHDA, CDR2 SQIVND (reference sequence). CDR3 residues: CASLPKGQSPYGYTF. The DNA of the CDR3 is TGTGCCAGCCTACCAAAAGGACAGTCCCCCTATGGCTACACCTTC.

The gene calls are TRBV18 and TRBJ1-3, with TRBD1 matching over 7 bases. Germline V lookup: CDR1 KGHSH, CDR2 LQKENI. CDR3 length: 15 amino acids. The junction had 5 bases not matched to a gene; V was cut back by 6 bases and J by 0 bases. Written as DNA, the CDR3 is TGTGCCAGCTCGACCTCAGGGGGCTCTGGAAACACCATATATTTT. It codes for CASSTSGGSGNTIYF.

The CDR3 DNA sequence: TGTGCCAGCTCTGGGACAGGGGGCCTCGGACTGGCGAGTGAGCAGTTCTTC. It specifies CASSGTGGLGLASEQFF. The rearrangement links TRBV27 to TRBJ2-1, with 12 bases fitting TRBD1. Germline CDR1 and CDR2: MNHEY and SMNVEV (reference sequence). CDR3 length: 17 residues. Germline trimming cut 8 bases from V and 9 bases from J; bases unmatched to any gene: 17.

Note on this clone: At one of its ends the junction is not consistent with the germline gene, which may arise from a read error. The rearrangement uses TRBV7-7 and TRBJ2-1, with TRBD2 matching over 13 bases. Germline CDR1 and CDR2: SSHAT and FNYEAQ (reference sequence). The CDR3 spans 14 residues. CDR3 bases: TGTGCTAGCAGCTTGGGACTAGCGGGGAATGAGCAGTTCTTC. Amino acid sequence: CASSLGLAGNEQFF.

This chain connects TRBV30 to TRBJ1-5, with TRBD1 matching 7 bases. This CDR3 has 15 amino acids. The germline V gene encodes CDR1 GTSNPN and CDR2 SVGIG (reference sequence). Unmatched junction bases numbered 8, after V lost 6 bases and J lost 0 bases. The CDR3 bases are TGTGCCTGCCAGGTGGGACAGAATAGCAATCAGCCCCAGCATTTT. Its protein is CACQVGQNSNQPQHF.

The sample holds a few counts of this clone. DNA of the CDR3: TGCGCCAGCAGCCAAGATTGGGTGCTTCGGAGCTCCTACGAGCAGTACTTC. It encodes CASSQDWVLRSSYEQYF. This sequence joins TRBV4-3 and TRBJ2-7; no reliable D call. This CDR3 is 17 amino acids long. CDR1 LGHNA and CDR2 YSLEER come from the germline V gene. The V and J ends lost 0 bases and 0 bases respectively, with 15 bases between them.

V gene TRBV18 combines with J gene TRBJ2-7; 10 bases match TRBD1. The CDR3 consists of 14 residues. CDR1 KGHSH and CDR2 LQKENI come from the germline V gene. V was pared by 3 bases and J by 6 bases, with 5 bases of the junction left unmatched. The CDR3: CASSPGQGSREQYF. The CDR3 bases are TGTGCCAGCTCACCGGGACAGGGGTCTCGCGAGCAGTACTTC.

The CDR3 bases are TGTGCCAGCTCACAGACGGAGAATGAGCAGTTCTTC. Protein sequence: CASSQTENEQFF. This chain joins TRBV18 and TRBJ2-1; D uncertain. V lost 4 bases, J lost 7 bases, and 8 bases lay in between. The CDR3 is 12 residues long. Germline lookup yields CDR1 KGHSH and CDR2 LQKENI.

The V and J genes are TRBV5-1 and TRBJ2-3; 7 nucleotides agree with TRBD1. The CDR3 consists of 15 residues. The V gene's germline CDR1 is SGHRS and CDR2 YFSETQ. With 4 bases clipped from V and 0 bases from J, the junction kept 5 bases outside the gene matches. CDR3 nucleotide sequence: TGCGCCAGCAGCCGCGGACAGGCGAGCACAGATACGCAGTATTTT. Translated: CASSRGQASTDTQYF.

This chain uses TRBV6-6 with TRBJ2-2, with 8 bases matching TRBD1. Germline V gene data show CDR1 as MNHNY and CDR2 as SVGAGI (reference sequence). The V gene end was trimmed by 3 bases and the J gene end by 3 bases; junction bases not matched to a gene: 3. The CDR3 loop spans 15 amino acids. The CDR3 here is CASSYVQGDTGELFF. The CDR3 DNA sequence: TGTGCCAGCAGTTATGTACAGGGGGACACCGGGGAGCTGTTTTTT.

This chain joins TRBV12-5 and TRBJ2-6, with 7 bases aligning to TRBD1. V trimming: 5 bases; J trimming: 0 bases; junction bases outside the gene matches: 7. This CDR3 is 17 amino acids long. The germline V gene has CDR1 LGHNT and CDR2 FRNRAP. CDR3 in amino acids: CASGPGTASSGANVLTF. For the CDR3, the DNA is TGTGCTAGTGGTCCCGGGACAGCTAGCTCTGGGGCCAACGTCCTGACTTTC.

V is TRBV4-2 and J is TRBJ1-2, with D hard to call. Germline V gene sequence: CDR1 LGHNA, CDR2 YNFKEQ. The CDR3 runs to 14 residues. The ends were cut back, 0 bases at V and 8 bases at J, with 13 bases in the middle. The CDR3 coding sequence is TGTGCCAGCAGCCAAGATGCCGGGGTTGGAGGCTACACCTTC. Its protein is CASSQDAGVGGYTF.